A single sample is the source of the 24 T cell receptor beta chains below, sequenced in a study of blood T cell repertoires in COVID-19 (dated by TCRdb to 2020 to 2022). Library preparation used the immunoSEQ multiplex PCR assay. Entries here come from immuneACCESS through TCRdb and include only in-frame sequences with V and J called. Some clones fail to appear in such tables; in the studies checked, an unresolved V gene covers under half of the shortfall, and the cause of the remainder is unknown. In all, the sample holds just over 90,000 clones, and almost 90% of those were seen once. Of the sample, approximately 1.5% is held by the ten largest clones. The sequenced sample consisted of peripheral blood. These TCRs come from a human donor with active COVID-19. The donor label of this sample is uncertain.

V and J are TRBV4-2 and TRBJ1-6; 7 nucleotides match TRBD1. The CDR3 spans 16 residues. V shed 1 base, J shed 5 bases, and the junction held 5 bases outside the gene matches. Germline loops: CDR1 LGHNA, CDR2 YNFKEQ. The CDR3 bases are TGTGCCAGCAGCCAAGGGCCACAGGGGAATAATTCACCCCTCCACTTT. This gives the protein CASSQGPQGNNSPLHF.

A single count supports this clone. The chain joins TRBV3-1 (or the pseudogene TRBV3-2) to TRBJ2-7; D is unresolved. V was clipped by 1 base and J by 0 bases, with 7 bases between them. The CDR3 runs to 14 residues. Germline loops: CDR1 LGHDT, CDR2 YNNKEL (reference sequence). CDR3 in DNA: TGTGCCAGCAGCCAAGGGTCTACCTCCTACGAGCAGTACTTC. Translated: CASSQGSTSYEQYF.

The V call is TRBV30, the J call TRBJ1-2, with TRBD1 matching 7 bases. Germline-derived CDR1 and CDR2 are GTSNPN and SVGIG (reference sequence). This CDR3 contains 13 residues. V dropped 1 base and J dropped 4; count of bases not matched to a gene: 3. CDR3 sequence: CAWSAGTVYGYTF. The CDR3, as DNA: TGTGCCTGGAGTGCCGGGACAGTCTATGGCTACACCTTC.

This clone was counted once. The V and J genes are TRBV5-1 and TRBJ2-2; 9 bases fit TRBD1. The CDR3 is made up of 17 amino acids. V was clipped by 4 bases and J by 4 bases; unmatched bases: 11. Germline CDR1 reads SGHRS; CDR2 reads YFSETQ. CDR3: CASSLERQGVGTGELFF. The CDR3, as DNA: TGCGCCAGCAGCCTGGAAAGACAGGGGGTGGGCACCGGGGAGCTGTTTTTT. Filled out from reference TRBV5-1 and TRBJ2-2, the complete variable domain reads KAGVTQTPRYLIKTRGQQVTLSCSPISGHRSVSWYQQTPGQGLQFLFEYFSETQRNKGNFPGRFSGRQFSNSRSEMNVSTLELGDSALYLCASSLERQGVGTGELFFGEGSRLTVL.

The CDR3 region is CASRSTGTNGYTF. The CDR3 DNA follows: TGTGCCAGCAGAAGTACCGGGACAAATGGCTACACCTTC. This chain links TRBV5-6 with TRBJ1-2; the D gene is possibly TRBD1 (6 bases). Trimming shortened V by 5 bases and J by 6 bases, and 14 bases separated the two germline ends. This CDR3 has 13 residues. Germline V gives CDR1 SGHDT, CDR2 YYEEEE.

The chain links TRBV24-1 to TRBJ2-2; tentative D call: TRBD1 (6 bases). The V end was cut by 6 bases, the J end by 6 bases, with 13 bases between. The CDR3 runs to 14 residues. Germline V gene sequence: CDR1 KGHDR, CDR2 SFDVKD. This CDR3 reads CATSRHRESGELFF. The CDR3 DNA sequence: TGTGCCACCAGTCGTCACAGGGAATCCGGGGAGCTGTTTTTT.

This chain connects TRBV19 to TRBJ1-2; 8 nucleotides match TRBD1. The CDR3 loop spans 15 amino acids. V trimming: 5 bases; J trimming: 0 bases; junction bases outside the gene matches: 5. Germline loops: CDR1 LNHDA, CDR2 SQIVND (reference sequence). The CDR3 DNA reads as TGTGCCAGTAGTTCCGGGACAGGCACTAACTATGGCTACACCTTC. Amino acid sequence: CASSSGTGTNYGYTF.

The chain uses TRBV19 and TRBJ2-2; D possibly corresponds to TRBD1 (7 bases). V was trimmed by 3 bases and J by 2 bases, leaving 16 bases between them. This CDR3 is 17 amino acids long. The germline CDR1 and CDR2 sequences are LNHDA and SQIVND (reference sequence). In DNA, the CDR3 is TGTGCCAGTAGTATTAGGACAGGAGGGGGAAACACCGGGGAGCTGTTTTTT. Protein sequence: CASSIRTGGGNTGELFF. The full variable domain, rest sourced from reference TRBV19 and TRBJ2-2, is DGGITQSPKYLFRKEGQNVTLSCEQNLNHDAMYWYRQDPGQGLRLIYYSQIVNDFQKGDIAEGYSVSREKKESFPLTVTSAQKNPTAFYLCASSIRTGGGNTGELFFGEGSRLTVL.

This chain connects TRBV6-5 to TRBJ2-3; 8 bases are shared with TRBD2. Germline V CDR1 and CDR2: MNHEY, SVGAGI. V trimming: 8 bases; J trimming: 6 bases; junction bases outside the gene matches: 10. This CDR3 contains 14 residues. CDR3 DNA: TGTGCCAGCTCTCCGGGACTAGTATTCGATACGCAGTATTTT. Protein: CASSPGLVFDTQYF.

V is TRBV7-6 and J is TRBJ2-3; 7 bases fit TRBD2. This CDR3 spans 15 amino acids. V was clipped by 3 bases and J by 2 bases; unmatched bases: 5. Germline assignment: CDR1 SGHVS and CDR2 FNYEAQ. The CDR3 here is CASSFLADATDTQYF. DNA of the CDR3: TGTGCCAGCAGCTTTCTAGCGGATGCCACAGATACGCAGTATTTT.

Only one count was recorded for this clone. The V and J genes are TRBV5-1 and TRBJ1-1; D possibly corresponds to TRBD1 (6 bases). The CDR3 has 14 amino acids. Germline CDR1 and CDR2: SGHRS and YFSETQ. Trimming pared 0 bases from V and 4 bases from J, leaving 10 bases between. This CDR3 reads CASSLGQVGTEAFF. CDR3 bases: TGCGCCAGCAGCTTGGGACAGGTCGGCACTGAAGCTTTCTTT.

This chain joins TRBV10-1 and TRBJ1-1; TRBD1 might be the D (6 bases). The CDR3 spans 17 residues. Germline-derived CDR1 and CDR2 are WNHNN and SYGVQD (reference sequence). V was cut by 6 bases and J by 4 bases, with 24 bases left in between. CDR3 bases: TGCGCCAGCAGGCGGAGACAGGTCCTCTCTGGGGGCACTGAAGCTTTCTTT. Translation: CASRRRQVLSGGTEAFF.

A few counts support this clone. The chain carries TRBV6-6 and TRBJ1-5, with a weak D call TRBD1 (5 bases). CDR1 and CDR2 (germline): MNHNY, SVGAGI (reference sequence). V was cut by 1 base and J by 5 bases, with 9 bases left in between. This CDR3 comprises 14 residues. CDR3 loop: CASSYWGRDQPQHF. CDR3 bases: TGTGCCAGCAGTTACTGGGGGAGGGATCAGCCCCAGCATTTT.

The chain couples TRBV12-5 to TRBJ2-7, with 7 bases fitting TRBD1. The CDR3 runs 17 residues. Germline CDR1 is LGHNT and CDR2 is FRNRAP. J lost 0 bases, V lost 3 bases, and 11 bases had no gene match. CDR3 in DNA: TGTGCTAGTGGTTTTGGGGTACAGGGGAACCCCTCCTACGAGCAGTACTTC. This gives the protein CASGFGVQGNPSYEQYF.

There are a few counts of this clone. The chain has TRBV7-9 and TRBJ1-2; D not resolved. Germline V CDR1 and CDR2: SEHNR, FQNEAQ (reference sequence). The CDR3 length is 14 residues. Trimming took 0 bases from V and 2 from J, leaving 7 bases between them. CDR3 protein: CASSLAPENYGYTF. CDR3 bases: TGTGCCAGCAGCTTAGCCCCCGAGAACTATGGCTACACCTTC.

This clone was seen once. V and J are TRBV7-2 and TRBJ1-6, with 7 nucleotides matching TRBD1. The V segment lost 5 bases and the J segment 5 bases; nucleotides outside the gene matches: 3. From germline, CDR1 is SGHTA and CDR2 FQGNSA. The CDR3 spans 14 residues. CDR3 coding DNA: TGTGCCAGCAGCCTGGGACAGAATAATTCACCCCTCCACTTT. Protein product: CASSLGQNNSPLHF.

V is TRBV29-1 and J is TRBJ2-1; TRBD2 matches at 7 bases. Losses at the gene ends were 6 bases for V and 8 bases for J; bases not matched to a gene: 13. This CDR3 is built from 14 residues. CDR1 is SQVTM and CDR2 is ANQGSEA in the germline V gene. CDR3 DNA: TGCAGCGTCGGCCGGGGGGTAGGGGCCCATGAGCAGTTCTTC. This sequence encodes CSVGRGVGAHEQFF.

J is TRBJ1-2 and V is TRBV5-4; D gene unclear. The V and J ends lost 4 bases and 4 bases respectively, with 17 bases between them. Looked up from germline, CDR1 is SGHNT and CDR2 is YYREEE (reference sequence). This CDR3 is built from 15 residues. The CDR3 nucleotides are TGTGCCAGCAGCGAAAACAGTGCAACCGGCTATGGCTACACCTTC. This translates into CASSENSATGYGYTF.

The V gene is TRBV11-2, the J gene TRBJ2-5; 9 nucleotides agree with TRBD2. The ends lost 4 bases at V and 1 base at J; junction bases unmatched: 7. Germline-derived CDR1 and CDR2 are SGHAT and FQNNGV. The CDR3 sequence is 16 residues long. CDR3 DNA sequence: TGTGCCAGCAGCTCCTTAGCGGGGGCGAGCCAAGAGACCCAGTACTTC. It encodes CASSSLAGASQETQYF.

This sequence joins TRBV6-5 and TRBJ2-1; 14 nucleotides agree with TRBD2. Germline CDR1 and CDR2: MNHEY and SVGAGI. The CDR3 loop spans 15 amino acids. Trimming took 5 bases from V and 6 from J; bases not matched to a gene: 3. This CDR3 is CASSRGLAGANEQFF. CDR3 sequence (DNA): TGTGCCAGCAGTAGGGGACTAGCGGGGGCCAATGAGCAGTTCTTC.

The rearrangement links TRBV2 to TRBJ1-6, with D possibly TRBD1 on 5 matching bases. Germline CDR1 reads SNHLY; CDR2 reads FYNNEI. The V and J ends lost 7 bases and 7 bases respectively, with 11 bases between them. The CDR3 sequence is 13 residues long. This CDR3 is CASKGAGNSPLHF. The CDR3 DNA is TGTGCCAGCAAAGGGGCAGGGAATTCACCCCTCCACTTT.

This clone was counted only a few times. V usage is TRBV7-2 and J usage is TRBJ2-7; D ambiguous. Trimming left V 5 bases short and J 3 bases short, with 5 bases between. The CDR3 is 11 amino acids. Per germline, CDR1 SGHTA and CDR2 FQGNSA. CDR3 sequence reads: CASSLSYEQYF. CDR3 sequence (DNA): TGTGCCAGCAGCCTCAGCTACGAGCAGTACTTC.

This chain uses TRBV24-1 with TRBJ1-1; D is perhaps TRBD1 (5 bases). In germline, CDR1 is KGHDR, CDR2 SFDVKD. V was clipped by 7 bases and J by 3 bases, with 11 bases between them. This CDR3 is 13 amino acids long. CDR3 nucleotides: TGTGCCACCAGCAGGGCTGGGGACACTGAAGCTTTCTTT. It translates to CATSRAGDTEAFF.

J is TRBJ1-2 and V is TRBV28, with TRBD1 as a possible D gene (6 bases). This CDR3 comprises 12 residues. V lost 8 bases, J lost 6 bases, and 13 bases lay in between. Germline lookup yields CDR1 MDHEN and CDR2 SYDVKM. The CDR3 DNA is TGTGCCAGCGAACAGGGAATTAATGGCTACACCTTC. Protein: CASEQGINGYTF.